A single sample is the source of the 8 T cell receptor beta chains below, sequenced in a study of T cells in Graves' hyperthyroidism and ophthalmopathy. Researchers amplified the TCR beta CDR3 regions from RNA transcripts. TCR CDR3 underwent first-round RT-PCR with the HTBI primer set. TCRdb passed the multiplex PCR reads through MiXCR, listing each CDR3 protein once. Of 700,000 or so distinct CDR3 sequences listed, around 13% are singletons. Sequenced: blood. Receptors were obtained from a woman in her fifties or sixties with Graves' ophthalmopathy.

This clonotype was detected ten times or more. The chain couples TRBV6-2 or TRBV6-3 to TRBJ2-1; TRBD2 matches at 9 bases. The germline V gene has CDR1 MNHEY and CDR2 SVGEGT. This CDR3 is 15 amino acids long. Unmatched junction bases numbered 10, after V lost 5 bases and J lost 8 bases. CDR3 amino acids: CASSKVAGVGDEQFF. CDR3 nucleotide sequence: TGTGCCAGCAGTAAAGTAGCGGGAGTTGGGGATGAGCAGTTCTTC.

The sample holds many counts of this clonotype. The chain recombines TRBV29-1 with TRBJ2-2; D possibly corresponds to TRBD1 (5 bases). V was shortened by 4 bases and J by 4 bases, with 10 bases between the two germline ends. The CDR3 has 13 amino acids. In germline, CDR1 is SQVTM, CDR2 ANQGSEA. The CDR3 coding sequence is TGCAGCGTTGCCAGGGATTTCACCGGGGAGCTGTTTTTT. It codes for CSVARDFTGELFF.

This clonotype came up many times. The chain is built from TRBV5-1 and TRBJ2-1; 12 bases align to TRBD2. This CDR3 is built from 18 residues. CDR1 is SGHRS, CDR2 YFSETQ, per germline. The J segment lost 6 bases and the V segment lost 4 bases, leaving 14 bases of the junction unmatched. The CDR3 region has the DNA TGCGCCAGCAGCGCGAATACTCTAGCGGGAGGGCCCATCAATGAGCAGTTCTTC. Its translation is CASSANTLAGGPINEQFF.

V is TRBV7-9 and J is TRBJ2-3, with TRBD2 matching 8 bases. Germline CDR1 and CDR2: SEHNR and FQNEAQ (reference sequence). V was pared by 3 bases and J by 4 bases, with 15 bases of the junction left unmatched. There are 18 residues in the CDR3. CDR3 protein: CASSFLSRAGGGADTQYF. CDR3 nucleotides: TGTGCCAGCAGCTTTCTTTCCCGGGCGGGAGGAGGGGCAGATACGCAGTATTTT. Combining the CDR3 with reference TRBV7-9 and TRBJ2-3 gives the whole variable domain DTGVSQNPRHKITKRGQNVTFRCDPISEHNRLYWYRQTLGQGPEFLTYFQNEAQLEKSRLLSDRFSAERPKGSFSTLEIQRTEQGDSAMYLCASSFLSRAGGGADTQYFGPGTRLTVL.

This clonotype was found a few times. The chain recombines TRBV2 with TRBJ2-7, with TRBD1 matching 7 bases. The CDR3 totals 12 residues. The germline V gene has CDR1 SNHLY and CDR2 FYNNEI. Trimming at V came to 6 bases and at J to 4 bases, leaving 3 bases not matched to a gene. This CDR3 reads CASRTGMYEQYF. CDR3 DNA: TGTGCCAGCAGGACAGGGATGTACGAGCAGTACTTC. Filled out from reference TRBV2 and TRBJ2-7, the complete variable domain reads EPEVTQTPSHQVTQMGQEVILRCVPISNHLYFYWYRQILGQKVEFLVSFYNNEISEKSEIFDDQFSVERPDGSNFTLKIRSTKLEDSAMYFCASRTGMYEQYFGPGTRLTVT.

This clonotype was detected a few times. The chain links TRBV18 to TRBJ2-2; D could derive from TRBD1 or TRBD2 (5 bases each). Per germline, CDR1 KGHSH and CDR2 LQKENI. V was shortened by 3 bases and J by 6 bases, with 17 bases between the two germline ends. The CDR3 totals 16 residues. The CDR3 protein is CASSPNRGQGAGELFF. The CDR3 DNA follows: TGTGCCAGCTCACCTAACCGAGGGCAGGGCGCCGGGGAGCTGTTTTTT.

For the CDR3, the DNA is TGTGCCAGCAGTGAACACAACTCCTACGAGCAGTACTTC. This gives the protein CASSEHNSYEQYF. This chain joins TRBV6-1 and TRBJ2-7; D remains unclear. Germline-derived CDR1 and CDR2 are MNHNS and SASEGT. Trimming took off 2 bases at V and 0 bases at J, with 5 bases between the two ends. This CDR3 comprises 13 residues.

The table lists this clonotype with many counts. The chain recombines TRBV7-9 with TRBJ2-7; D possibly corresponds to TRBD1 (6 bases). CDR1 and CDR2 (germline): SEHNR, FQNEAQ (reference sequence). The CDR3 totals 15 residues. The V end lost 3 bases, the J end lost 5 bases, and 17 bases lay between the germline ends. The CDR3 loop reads CASSFRDKGIHEQYF. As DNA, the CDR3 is TGTGCCAGCAGCTTCCGGGACAAGGGGATCCACGAGCAGTACTTC. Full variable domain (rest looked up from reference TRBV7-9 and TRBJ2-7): DTGVSQNPRHKITKRGQNVTFRCDPISEHNRLYWYRQTLGQGPEFLTYFQNEAQLEKSRLLSDRFSAERPKGSFSTLEIQRTEQGDSAMYLCASSFRDKGIHEQYFGPGTRLTVT.